Listed below are T cell receptor beta chains from one sample, sequenced in a study of shared clonotypes between healthy human individuals. TCRdb's copy holds only in-frame clones and misses some; the assay was immunoSEQ multiplex PCR. The table lists under 550,000 clones, 90% to 96% of them singletons, with 0.055% to 0.075% in the top ten. The sequencing input was naive CD4+ T cells sorted from blood. The source is a woman aged 25 to 39 in good health. The CDR3 runs from the conserved cysteine through the conserved F or W. D genes are given only for firm matches. The size field is filled for only some rows; it gives once, few, many or a size class.

V gene,D gene,CDR3 length,J gene,clone size,CDR3 DNA,CDR3 protein
TRBV14,TRBD2,17,TRBJ2-3,.,TGTGCCAGCAGCCAAGAGGGGGGACTAGTGTACGCAGATACGCAGTATTTT,CASSQEGGLVYADTQYF
TRBV20-1,.,9,TRBJ1-1,.,TGCAGATGGTCCCGGGGGGCTTTCTTT,CRWSRGAFF
TRBV5-1,.,13,TRBJ2-7,.,TGCGCCAGCAGGACGGGAGTTAACGACGAGCAGTACTTC,CASRTGVNDEQYF
TRBV9,.,16,TRBJ1-4,.,TGTGCCAGCAGCGTAGCCGAACAGCCCGCGGGAGAAAAACTGTTTTTT,CASSVAEQPAGEKLFF
TRBV28,TRBD1,14,TRBJ1-2,.,TGTGCCAGCAGTGACGGACAGGGGGCTTATGGCTACACCTTC,CASSDGQGAYGYTF
TRBV2,TRBD1,14,TRBJ1-2,.,TGTGCCAGCAGTGAAGTTCACAGGGGCCTGTACTACACCTTC,CASSEVHRGLYYTF
TRBV5-1,TRBD2,14,TRBJ2-7,.,TGCGCCAGCAGCTTTGTGGGACTACGCTACGAGCAGTACTTC,CASSFVGLRYEQYF
TRBV19,.,15,TRBJ2-5,.,TGTGCCAGTAGTATAGGCGGAGCTACAGTAGAGACCCAGTACTTC,CASSIGGATVETQYF
TRBV28,.,13,TRBJ1-5,.,TGTGCCAGCAGTTTATACGGCAACCAGCCCCAGCATTTT,CASSLYGNQPQHF
TRBV11-2,.,18,TRBJ2-2,.,TGTGCCACGCGCTTCCTTAGCGGCAAGGGGGCCAACACCGGGGAGCTGTTTTTT,CATRFLSGKGANTGELFF
TRBV18,.,18,TRBJ2-6,.,TGTGCCAGCTCAGAAGGTCGGGTAGAAAACACTGGGGCCAACGTCCTGACTTTC,CASSEGRVENTGANVLTF
TRBV29-1,.,14,TRBJ2-1,.,TGCAGCGTTGCTGCAGGGTGGTCCTACAATGAGCAGTTCTTC,CSVAAGWSYNEQFF
TRBV2,.,12,TRBJ2-5,.,TGTGCCAGCAGTCGGGACTCAGAGACCCAGTACTTC,CASSRDSETQYF
TRBV5-1,.,14,TRBJ2-5,.,TGCGCCAGCAGCTTGGGGTTGCGGGAAGAGACCCAGTACTTC,CASSLGLREETQYF
TRBV7-6,TRBD1,13,TRBJ2-7,.,TGTGCCAGCAGCCCCCAGGGGGCCTACGAGCAGTACTTC,CASSPQGAYEQYF
TRBV28,.,13,TRBJ2-7,.,TGTGCCAGCACCCACGGTGAACCTTACGAGCAGTACTTC,CASTHGEPYEQYF
TRBV27,.,15,TRBJ1-4,.,TGTGCCAGCAGTCCCAATCGGGGAGGAGGCGAAAAACTGTTTTTT,CASSPNRGGGEKLFF
TRBV27,.,15,TRBJ1-4,.,TGTGCCAGCAGTGGGGCTGTAGCAACTAATGAAAAACTGTTTTTT,CASSGAVATNEKLFF
TRBV28,.,12,TRBJ1-1,.,TGTGCCAGCAGTCCAGCCTACACTGAAGCTTTCTTT,CASSPAYTEAFF
TRBV28,.,12,TRBJ1-5,.,TGTGCCAGCAGGCAGGGAAGGCAGCCCCAGCATTTT,CASRQGRQPQHF
TRBV5-4,TRBD1,15,TRBJ2-5,.,TGTGCCAGCAGCTCCCCAGGGGGCGGACTAGAGACCCAGTACTTC,CASSSPGGGLETQYF
TRBV7-3,TRBD1,16,TRBJ2-2,.,TGTGCCAGCAGCTTAACCGCAGTGACAGGGTCCGGGGAGCTGTTTTTT,CASSLTAVTGSGELFF
TRBV21-1,.,21,TRBJ2-3,.,TGTGCCAGCAGCAAAGAAAACACTAGCGGGAGGCCACGTGTGAGCACAGATACGCAGTATTTT,CASSKENTSGRPRVSTDTQYF
TRBV7-9,TRBD2,15,TRBJ2-2,once,TGTGCCAGCAGCCCGGGACTAGTCTCAACCGGGGAGCTGTTTTTT,CASSPGLVSTGELFF